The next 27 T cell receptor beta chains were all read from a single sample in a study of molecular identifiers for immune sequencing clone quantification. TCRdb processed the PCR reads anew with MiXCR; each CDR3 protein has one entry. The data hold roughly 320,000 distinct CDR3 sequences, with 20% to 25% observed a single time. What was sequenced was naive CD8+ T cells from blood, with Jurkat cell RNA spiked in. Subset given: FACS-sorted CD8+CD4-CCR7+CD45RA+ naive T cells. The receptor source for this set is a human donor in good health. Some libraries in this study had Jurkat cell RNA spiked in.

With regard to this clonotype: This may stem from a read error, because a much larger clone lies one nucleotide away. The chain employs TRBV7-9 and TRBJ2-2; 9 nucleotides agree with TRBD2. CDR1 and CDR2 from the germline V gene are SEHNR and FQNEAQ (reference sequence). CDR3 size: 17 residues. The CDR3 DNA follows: TGTGCCGGCAGCTTAACCCTAGCGGGGCCTAACACCGGGGAGCTGTTTTTT. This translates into CAGSLTLAGPNTGELFF.

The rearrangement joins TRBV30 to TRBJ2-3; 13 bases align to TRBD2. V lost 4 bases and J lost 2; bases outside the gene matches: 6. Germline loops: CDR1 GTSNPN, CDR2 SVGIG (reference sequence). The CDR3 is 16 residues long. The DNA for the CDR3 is TGTGCCTGGAATACCGGGACTAGCGGGATCACAGATACGCAGTATTTT. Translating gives CAWNTGTSGITDTQYF.

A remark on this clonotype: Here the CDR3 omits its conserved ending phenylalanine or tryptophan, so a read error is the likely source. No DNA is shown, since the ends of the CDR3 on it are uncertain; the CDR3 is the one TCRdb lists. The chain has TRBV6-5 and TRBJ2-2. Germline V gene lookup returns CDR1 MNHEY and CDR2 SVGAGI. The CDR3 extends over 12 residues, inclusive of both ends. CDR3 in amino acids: CASSYVSGELLL.

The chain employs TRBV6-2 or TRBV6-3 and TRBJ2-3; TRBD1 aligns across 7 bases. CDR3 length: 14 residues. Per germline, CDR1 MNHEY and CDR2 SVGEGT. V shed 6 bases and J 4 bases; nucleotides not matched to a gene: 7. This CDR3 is CASSDRESADTQYF. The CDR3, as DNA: TGTGCCAGCAGCGACAGGGAGTCCGCAGATACGCAGTATTTT.

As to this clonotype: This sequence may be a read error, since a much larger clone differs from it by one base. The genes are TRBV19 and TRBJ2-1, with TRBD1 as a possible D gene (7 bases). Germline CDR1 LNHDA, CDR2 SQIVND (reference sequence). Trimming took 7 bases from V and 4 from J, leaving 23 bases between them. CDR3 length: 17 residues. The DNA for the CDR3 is TGTGCCAGTAATACCGGCGGGACAGTCAGATTTTACAATGAGCAGTTCTTC. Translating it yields CASNTGGTVRFYNEQFF.

The CDR3: CASSEDLAAISYNEQFF. The CDR3 nucleotides read TGTGCCAGCAGTGAAGATCTAGCGGCGATCTCCTACAATGAGCAGTTCTTC. The chain has TRBV2 and TRBJ2-1, with 7 bases matching TRBD2. This CDR3 has 17 amino acids. V lost 1 base to trimming and J lost 0 bases; unmatched junction nucleotides: 6. Germline lookup yields CDR1 SNHLY and CDR2 FYNNEI.

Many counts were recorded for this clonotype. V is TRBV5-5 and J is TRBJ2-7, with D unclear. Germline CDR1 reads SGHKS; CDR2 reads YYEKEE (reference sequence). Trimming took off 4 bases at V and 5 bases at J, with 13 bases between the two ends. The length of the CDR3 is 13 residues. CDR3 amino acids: CASSPLAGHEQYF. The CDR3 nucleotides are TGTGCCAGCAGCCCCTTGGCCGGGCACGAGCAGTACTTC.

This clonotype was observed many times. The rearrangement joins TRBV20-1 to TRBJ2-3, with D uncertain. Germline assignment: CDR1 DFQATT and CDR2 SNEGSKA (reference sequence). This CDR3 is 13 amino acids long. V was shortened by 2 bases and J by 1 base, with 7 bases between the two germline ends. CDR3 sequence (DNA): TGCAGTGCTAGAAGTACCCGCACAGATACGCAGTATTTT. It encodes CSARSTRTDTQYF.

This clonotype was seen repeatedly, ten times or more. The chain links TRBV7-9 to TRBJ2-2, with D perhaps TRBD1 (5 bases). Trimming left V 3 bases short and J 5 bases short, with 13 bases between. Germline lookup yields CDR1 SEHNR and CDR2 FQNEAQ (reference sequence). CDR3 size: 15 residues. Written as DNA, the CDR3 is TGTGCCAGCAGCTTCAGCCAGGGTTGGACCGGGGAGCTGTTTTTT. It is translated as CASSFSQGWTGELFF. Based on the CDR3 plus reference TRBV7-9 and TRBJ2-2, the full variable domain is DTGVSQNPRHKITKRGQNVTFRCDPISEHNRLYWYRQTLGQGPEFLTYFQNEAQLEKSRLLSDRFSAERPKGSFSTLEIQRTEQGDSAMYLCASSFSQGWTGELFFGEGSRLTVL.

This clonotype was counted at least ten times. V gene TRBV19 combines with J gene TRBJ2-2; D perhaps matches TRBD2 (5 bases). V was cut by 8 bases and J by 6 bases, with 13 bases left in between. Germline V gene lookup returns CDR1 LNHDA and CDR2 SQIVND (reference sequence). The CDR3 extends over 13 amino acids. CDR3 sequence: CASLEGSAGELFF. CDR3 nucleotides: TGTGCCAGTTTAGAGGGCTCGGCCGGGGAGCTGTTTTTT.

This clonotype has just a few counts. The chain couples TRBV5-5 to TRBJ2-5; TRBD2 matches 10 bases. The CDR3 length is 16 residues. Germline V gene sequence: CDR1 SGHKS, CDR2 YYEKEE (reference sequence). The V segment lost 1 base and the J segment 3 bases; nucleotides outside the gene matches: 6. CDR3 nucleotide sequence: TGTGCCAGCAGCTTGTTTGCTAGCGGGGGAGAAGAGACCCAGTACTTC. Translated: CASSLFASGGEETQYF.

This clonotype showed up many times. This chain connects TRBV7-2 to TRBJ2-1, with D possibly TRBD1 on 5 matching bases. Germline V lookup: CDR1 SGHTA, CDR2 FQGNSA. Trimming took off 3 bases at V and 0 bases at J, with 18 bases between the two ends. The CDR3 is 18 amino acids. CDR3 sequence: CASSLTVGIKSSYNEQFF. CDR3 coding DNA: TGTGCCAGCAGCTTGACAGTCGGTATTAAGAGCTCCTACAATGAGCAGTTCTTC.

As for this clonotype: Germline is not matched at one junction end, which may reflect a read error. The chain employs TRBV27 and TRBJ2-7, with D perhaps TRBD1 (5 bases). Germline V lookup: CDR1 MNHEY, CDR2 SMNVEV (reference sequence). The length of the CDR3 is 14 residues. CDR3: CANSLSNQGNEQYF. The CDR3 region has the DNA TGTGCCAACAGTTTATCAAACCAGGGTAACGAGCAGTACTTC.

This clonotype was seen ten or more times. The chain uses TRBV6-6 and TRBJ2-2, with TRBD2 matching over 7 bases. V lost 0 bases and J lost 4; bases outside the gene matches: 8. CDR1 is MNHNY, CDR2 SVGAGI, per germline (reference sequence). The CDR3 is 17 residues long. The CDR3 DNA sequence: TGTGCCAGCAGTTACTCGATGGCGGGGGAAGGCACCGGGGAGCTGTTTTTT. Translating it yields CASSYSMAGEGTGELFF.

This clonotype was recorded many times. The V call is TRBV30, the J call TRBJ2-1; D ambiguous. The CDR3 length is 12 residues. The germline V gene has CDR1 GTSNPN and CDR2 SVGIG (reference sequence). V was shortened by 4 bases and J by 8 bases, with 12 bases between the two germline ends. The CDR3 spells CAWTLDRDEQFF. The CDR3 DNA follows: TGTGCCTGGACCTTAGACCGAGATGAGCAGTTCTTC.

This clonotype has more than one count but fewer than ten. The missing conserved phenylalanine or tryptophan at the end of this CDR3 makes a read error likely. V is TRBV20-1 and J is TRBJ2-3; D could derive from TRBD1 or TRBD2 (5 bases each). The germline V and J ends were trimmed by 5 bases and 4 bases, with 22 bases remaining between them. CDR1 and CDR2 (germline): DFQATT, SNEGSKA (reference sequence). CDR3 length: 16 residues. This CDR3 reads CSAQPLLGVKADTQYL. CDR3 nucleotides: TGCAGTGCTCAACCCCTATTGGGGGTGAAAGCAGATACGCAGTATCTT.

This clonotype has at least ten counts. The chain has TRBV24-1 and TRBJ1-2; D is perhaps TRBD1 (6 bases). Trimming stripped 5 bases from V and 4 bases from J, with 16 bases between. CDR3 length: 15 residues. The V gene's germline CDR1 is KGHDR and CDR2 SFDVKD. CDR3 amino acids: CATSAGEGQAYGYTF. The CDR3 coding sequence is TGTGCCACCAGTGCGGGAGAGGGACAAGCCTATGGCTACACCTTC.

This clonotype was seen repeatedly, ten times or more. The DNA of the CDR3 is TGTGCCAGCAGCCGTCACGACGGGTACAATGAGCAGTTCTTC. Its translation is CASSRHDGYNEQFF. This chain uses TRBV12-3 or TRBV12-4 with TRBJ2-1, with D uncertain. Trimming removed 6 bases at V and 4 bases at J, with 13 bases between. The CDR3 covers 14 residues.

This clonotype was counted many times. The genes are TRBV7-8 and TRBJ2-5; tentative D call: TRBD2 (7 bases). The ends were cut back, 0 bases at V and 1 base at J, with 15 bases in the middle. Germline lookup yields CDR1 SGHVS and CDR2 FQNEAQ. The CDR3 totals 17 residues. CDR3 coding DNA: TGTGCCAGCAGCTTAGCGAGGGGGGGCGCCCCCCAAGAGACCCAGTACTTC. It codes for CASSLARGGAPQETQYF.

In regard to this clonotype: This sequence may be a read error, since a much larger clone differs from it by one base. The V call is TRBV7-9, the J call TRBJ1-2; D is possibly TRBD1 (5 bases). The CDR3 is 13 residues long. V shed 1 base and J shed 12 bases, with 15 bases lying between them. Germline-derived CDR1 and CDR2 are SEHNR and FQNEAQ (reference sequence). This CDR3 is CASSLEGNLGHTF. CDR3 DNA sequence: TGTGCCAGCAGCTTAGAGGGGAACTTGGGCCACACCTTC. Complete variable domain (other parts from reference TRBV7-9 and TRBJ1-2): DTGVSQNPRHKITKRGQNVTFRCDPISEHNRLYWYRQTLGQGPEFLTYFQNEAQLEKSRLLSDRFSAERPKGSFSTLEIQRTEQGDSAMYLCASSLEGNLGHTFGSGTRLTVV.

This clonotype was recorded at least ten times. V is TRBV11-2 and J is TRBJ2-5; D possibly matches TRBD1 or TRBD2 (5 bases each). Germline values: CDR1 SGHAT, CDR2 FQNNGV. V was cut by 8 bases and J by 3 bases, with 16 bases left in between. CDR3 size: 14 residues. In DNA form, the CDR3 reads TGTGCCAGCCTTCCCGAGGGGTTCGAAGAGACCCAGTACTTC. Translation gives CASLPEGFEETQYF.

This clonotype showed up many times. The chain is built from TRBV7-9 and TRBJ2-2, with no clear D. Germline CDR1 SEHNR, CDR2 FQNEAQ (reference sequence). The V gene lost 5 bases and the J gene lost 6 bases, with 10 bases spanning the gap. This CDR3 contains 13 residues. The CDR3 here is CASSTRHPGELFF. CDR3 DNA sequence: TGTGCCAGCAGCACCCGACATCCCGGGGAGCTGTTTTTT.

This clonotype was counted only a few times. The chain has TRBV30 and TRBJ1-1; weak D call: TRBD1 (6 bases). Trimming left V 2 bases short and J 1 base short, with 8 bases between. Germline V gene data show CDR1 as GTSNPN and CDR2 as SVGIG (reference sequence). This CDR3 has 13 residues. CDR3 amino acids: CAWSLTGNTEAFF. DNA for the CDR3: TGTGCCTGGAGTTTGACAGGGAACACTGAAGCTTTCTTT.

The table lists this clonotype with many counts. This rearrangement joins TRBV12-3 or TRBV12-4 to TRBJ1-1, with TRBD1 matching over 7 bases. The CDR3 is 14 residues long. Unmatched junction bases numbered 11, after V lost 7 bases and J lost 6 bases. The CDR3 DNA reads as TGTGCCAGCACCTCGACAGGGTTTAGCCCTGAAGCTTTCTTT. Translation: CASTSTGFSPEAFF.

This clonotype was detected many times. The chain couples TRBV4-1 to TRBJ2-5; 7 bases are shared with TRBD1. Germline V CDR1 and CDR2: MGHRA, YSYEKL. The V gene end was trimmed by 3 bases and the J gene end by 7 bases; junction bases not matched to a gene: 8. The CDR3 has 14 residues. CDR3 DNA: TGCGCCAGCAGCCAGACAGGGCTCCGGGGGACCCAGTACTTC. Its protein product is CASSQTGLRGTQYF.

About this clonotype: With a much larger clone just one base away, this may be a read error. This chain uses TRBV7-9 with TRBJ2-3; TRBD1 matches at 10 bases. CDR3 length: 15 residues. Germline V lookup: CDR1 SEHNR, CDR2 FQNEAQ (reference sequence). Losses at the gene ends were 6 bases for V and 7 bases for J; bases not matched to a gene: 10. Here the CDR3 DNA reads TGTGCCAGCAGAAGACAGGGGGCGCATCAAAATACGCAGTATTTT. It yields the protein CASRRQGAHQNTQYF.

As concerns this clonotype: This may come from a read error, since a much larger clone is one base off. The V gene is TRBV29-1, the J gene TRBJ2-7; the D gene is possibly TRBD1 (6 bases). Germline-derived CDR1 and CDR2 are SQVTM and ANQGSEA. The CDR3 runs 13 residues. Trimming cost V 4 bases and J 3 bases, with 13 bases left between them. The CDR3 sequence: CSVGDTGSYEQYF. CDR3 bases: TGCAGCGTTGGAGATACAGGGAGCTACGAGCAGTACTTC.